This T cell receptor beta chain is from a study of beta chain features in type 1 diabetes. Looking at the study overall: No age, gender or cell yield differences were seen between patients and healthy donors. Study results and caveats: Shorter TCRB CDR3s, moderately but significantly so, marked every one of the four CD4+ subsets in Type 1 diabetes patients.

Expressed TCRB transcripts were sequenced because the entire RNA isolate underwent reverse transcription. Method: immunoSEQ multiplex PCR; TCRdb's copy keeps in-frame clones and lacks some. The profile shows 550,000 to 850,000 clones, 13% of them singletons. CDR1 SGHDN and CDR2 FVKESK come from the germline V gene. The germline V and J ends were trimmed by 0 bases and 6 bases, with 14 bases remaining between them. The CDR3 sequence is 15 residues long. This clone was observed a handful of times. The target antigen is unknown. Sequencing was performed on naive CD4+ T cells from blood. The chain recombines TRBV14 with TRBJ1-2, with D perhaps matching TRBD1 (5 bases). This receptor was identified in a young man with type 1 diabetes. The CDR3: CASSQDHGGVDGYTF. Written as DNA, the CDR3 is TGTGCCAGCAGCCAAGATCACGGAGGGGTGGATGGCTACACCTTC.